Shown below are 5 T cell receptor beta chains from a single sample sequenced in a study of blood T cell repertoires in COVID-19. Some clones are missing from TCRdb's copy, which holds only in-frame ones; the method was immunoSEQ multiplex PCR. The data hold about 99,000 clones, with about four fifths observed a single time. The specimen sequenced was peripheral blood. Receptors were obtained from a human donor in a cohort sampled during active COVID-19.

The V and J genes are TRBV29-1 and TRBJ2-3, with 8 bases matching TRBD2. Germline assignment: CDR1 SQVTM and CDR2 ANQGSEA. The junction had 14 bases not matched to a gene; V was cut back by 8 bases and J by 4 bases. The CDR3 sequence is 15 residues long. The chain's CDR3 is CSTPGAGGFADTQYF. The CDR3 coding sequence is TGCAGCACCCCAGGGGCGGGGGGATTCGCAGATACGCAGTATTTT.

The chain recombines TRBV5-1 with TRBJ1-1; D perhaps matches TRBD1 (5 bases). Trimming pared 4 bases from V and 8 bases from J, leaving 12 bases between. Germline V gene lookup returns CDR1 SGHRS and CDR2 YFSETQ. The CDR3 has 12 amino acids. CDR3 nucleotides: TGCGCCAGCAGCCCTCCAGGGCCAGAAGCTTTCTTT. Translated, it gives CASSPPGPEAFF.

CDR3 amino acids: CASFGGDLLGTEAFF. In DNA form, the CDR3 reads TGTGCCAGCTTTGGGGGGGACCTTCTGGGTACTGAAGCTTTCTTT. The rearrangement links TRBV11-2 to TRBJ1-1; TRBD1 is a possible D gene (5 bases). This CDR3 is built from 15 residues. Between the trimmed V and J ends, which lost 8 bases and 5 bases, there was a span of 21 bases. Germline CDR1 is SGHAT and CDR2 is FQNNGV.

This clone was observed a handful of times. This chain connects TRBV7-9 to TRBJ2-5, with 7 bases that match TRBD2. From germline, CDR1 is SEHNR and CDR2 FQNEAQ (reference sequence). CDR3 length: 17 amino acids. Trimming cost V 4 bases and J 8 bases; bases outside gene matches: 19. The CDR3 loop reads CASSSHLGRTSGVTQYF. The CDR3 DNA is TGTGCCAGCAGCTCCCACCTGGGGAGGACTAGTGGAGTAACCCAGTACTTC.

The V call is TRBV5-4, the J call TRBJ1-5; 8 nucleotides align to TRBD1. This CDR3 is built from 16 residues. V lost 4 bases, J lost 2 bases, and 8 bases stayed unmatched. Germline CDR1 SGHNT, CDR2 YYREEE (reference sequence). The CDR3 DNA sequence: TGTGCCAGCAGCCTCCAGGGGGCAGGAGGCAATCAGCCCCAGCATTTT. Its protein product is CASSLQGAGGNQPQHF.